These 22 T cell receptor beta chains originate from one sample sequenced in a study of blood T cells in healthy people across ages. With a J-beta primer mix and a sample-barcoded 5' primer, a second PCR ran roughly 6 to 11 cycles. Via MiXCR, TCRdb re-called the 5' RACE reads, giving one row per CDR3 protein. In the table there are some 880,000 distinct CDR3 sequences, roughly 40% of which are singletons. The sample was blood. The receptor source for this set is a man aged 18-30 years in good health.

In this sample, this clonotype turned up many times. This chain links TRBV6-4 with TRBJ2-3, with TRBD2 identical over 14 bases. CDR1 MRHNA and CDR2 SNTAGT come from the germline V gene. With 0 bases clipped from V and 4 bases from J, the junction kept 0 bases outside the gene matches. The CDR3 spans 16 residues. The CDR3 is CASSDSTSGGADTQYF. As DNA, the CDR3 is TGTGCCAGCAGTGACTCGACTAGCGGGGGGGCAGATACGCAGTATTTT.

Many counts were recorded for this clonotype. The chain links TRBV28 to TRBJ2-3, with 7 bases lining up with TRBD1. The CDR3 extends over 17 amino acids. The germline V gene encodes CDR1 MDHEN and CDR2 SYDVKM. V lost 7 bases to trimming and J lost 3 bases; unmatched junction nucleotides: 16. As DNA, the CDR3 is TGTGCCAGCACCGAACAGGGGAGCCCTCTTCTAACAGATACGCAGTATTTT. As protein: CASTEQGSPLLTDTQYF.

Only a few counts were recorded for this clonotype. Germline is not matched at one junction end, which may reflect a read error. The chain recombines TRBV12-3 or TRBV12-4 with TRBJ1-1; D is unresolved. The CDR3 has 13 residues. The CDR3 protein is CASRLELGTEAFF. In nucleotides, the CDR3 is TGTGCCAGCAGATTAGAACTGGGCACTGAAGCTTTCTTT.

The sample holds a few counts of this clonotype. The V call is TRBV12-3 or TRBV12-4, the J call TRBJ1-2; TRBD1 matches at 7 bases. This CDR3 is built from 14 residues. V shed 3 bases, J shed 7 bases, and the junction held 8 bases outside the gene matches. The CDR3 nucleotides are TGTGCCAGCAGTTTTGGTCCAGGGGGACGTGGCTACACCTTC. This gives the protein CASSFGPGGRGYTF.

The chain combines TRBV28 with TRBJ2-7; 8 bases fit TRBD2. J lost 2 bases, V lost 8 bases, and 8 bases had no gene match. CDR1 MDHEN and CDR2 SYDVKM come from the germline V gene. This CDR3 has 14 amino acids. DNA of the CDR3: TGTGCCAGCCTGGCGGGAGGACCAACCTACGAGCAGTACTTC. Translation gives CASLAGGPTYEQYF.

Many counts were recorded for this clonotype. The chain's CDR3 is CASSQDTSGTNNEQYF. The DNA of the CDR3 is TGCGCCAGCAGCCAAGACACTAGCGGGACTAACAATGAGCAGTACTTC. The chain employs TRBV4-3 and TRBJ2-1; 10 bases fit TRBD2. The J call is doubtful: the DNA matches TRBJ2-7 better. CDR1 is LGHNA and CDR2 is YSLEER in the germline V gene. CDR3 size: 16 residues.

The chain recombines TRBV2 with TRBJ1-4; TRBD1 aligns across 7 bases. The germline V gene has CDR1 SNHLY and CDR2 FYNNEI. The V and J ends lost 5 bases and 8 bases, in that order; junction bases with no gene match: 8. CDR3 length equals 14 residues. The CDR3 DNA is TGTGCCAGCAGTTCGGACAGGTCATCAGAAAAACTGTTTTTT. It codes for CASSSDRSSEKLFF.

V and J are TRBV29-1 and TRBJ1-2, with 7 bases that match TRBD1. The germline V gene encodes CDR1 SQVTM and CDR2 ANQGSEA. The CDR3 spans 14 residues. Germline trimming cut 5 bases from V and 3 bases from J; bases unmatched to any gene: 9. CDR3 DNA: TGCAGCGTTCAACCAGGGGGTGCGGACTATGGCTACACCTTC. Its translation: CSVQPGGADYGYTF.

The J gene is TRBJ2-4, the V gene TRBV20-1, with D unclear. The CDR3 has 14 residues. CDR1 is DFQATT, CDR2 SNEGSKA, per germline (reference sequence). V lost 3 bases, J lost 1 base, and 10 bases lay in between. The CDR3 sequence: CSASSAGAKNIQYF. Here the CDR3 DNA reads TGCAGTGCTAGTTCCGCTGGGGCCAAAAACATTCAGTACTTC.

To note about this clonotype: This may be a read error, as it is one base from a much larger clone. The chain employs TRBV7-3 and TRBJ1-2; the D gene is possibly TRBD1 (6 bases). Deletions cut 4 bases from V and 6 bases from J, with 15 bases between. The CDR3 has 14 residues. Germline-derived CDR1 and CDR2 are SGHTA and FQGTGA. The CDR3 is CASSSSGTNDGYTF. The CDR3 DNA follows: TGTGCCAGCAGCTCTTCCGGGACAAACGATGGCTACACCTTC.

The table lists this clonotype with a count of one. This chain connects TRBV10-3 to TRBJ1-1; D gene ambiguous. From germline, CDR1 is ENHRY and CDR2 SYGVKD. V lost 2 bases to trimming and J lost 12 bases, with 16 bases between them. The CDR3 contains 13 residues. The CDR3 sequence is CAISEPDGPWTFF. CDR3 DNA sequence: TGTGCCATCAGTGAGCCGGACGGGCCCTGGACTTTCTTT.

The table lists this clonotype with a few counts. The CDR3 is CATSRDGGVTYEQYF. The CDR3 DNA sequence: TGTGCCACCAGCAGAGATGGAGGGGTTACCTACGAGCAGTACTTC. This chain uses TRBV15 with TRBJ2-7, with D perhaps matching TRBD2 (6 bases). CDR3 length equals 15 residues. Trimming removed 0 bases at V and 2 bases at J, with 11 bases between. Germline-derived CDR1 and CDR2 are LNHNV and YYDKDF (reference sequence).

Many counts were recorded for this clonotype. The chain carries TRBV10-3 and TRBJ2-7; 9 bases are a match to TRBD1. The CDR3 has 14 residues. The J segment lost 6 bases and the V segment lost 6 bases, leaving 9 bases of the junction unmatched. Looked up from germline, CDR1 is ENHRY and CDR2 is SYGVKD. The CDR3 loop reads CAIREDRGYGEQYF. The CDR3 DNA follows: TGTGCCATCAGAGAAGACAGGGGGTACGGCGAGCAGTACTTC.

This rearrangement joins TRBV3-1 to TRBJ2-3; 11 nucleotides line up with TRBD2. The CDR3 is 19 residues long. V lost 1 base to trimming and J lost 0 bases; unmatched junction nucleotides: 9. CDR1 and CDR2 (germline): LGHDT, YNNKEL (reference sequence). The DNA for the CDR3 is TGTGCCAGCAGCCAAGTACTAGCGGGAGAAGGTGGTAGCACAGATACGCAGTATTTT. This codes for CASSQVLAGEGGSTDTQYF.

The sample holds one count of this clonotype. The V and J genes are TRBV20-1 and TRBJ2-7, with 8 bases matching TRBD1. Gene TRBJ2-5 matches the end of the DNA better, so the J call may be wrong. The germline V gene encodes CDR1 DFQATT and CDR2 SNEGSKA (reference sequence). The CDR3 totals 18 residues. The CDR3 DNA reads as TGCAGTGCTTTTGACTTTCTCCCGGGACAGGTTTTGAAGGAGACCCAGTACTTC. This codes for CSAFDFLPGQVLKETQYF.

Points on this clonotype: Relative to the germline gene, one junction end is altered; a read error may explain this. The gene calls are TRBV5-1 and TRBJ2-3; D is perhaps TRBD1 (5 bases). Per germline, CDR1 SGHRS and CDR2 YFSETQ. This CDR3 spans 15 amino acids. This chain's CDR3 is CASSLGGAVTDMQYF. CDR3 nucleotide sequence: TGCGCCAGCAGCTTGGGGGGCGCGGTTACAGATATGCAGTATTTT.

This clonotype was seen at least ten times. V usage is TRBV7-2 and J usage is TRBJ2-7; D is unresolved. Germline V lookup: CDR1 SGHTA, CDR2 FQGNSA. Trimming took off 0 bases at V and 2 bases at J, with 11 bases between the two ends. The CDR3 is 15 residues long. CDR3 bases: TGTGCCAGCAGCTTAGCAGGGCTAATCCCCTACGAGCAGTACTTC. Protein product: CASSLAGLIPYEQYF.

The chain links TRBV3-1 to TRBJ2-1, with 8 bases fitting TRBD2. This CDR3 contains 17 residues. Germline-derived CDR1 and CDR2 are LGHDT and YNNKEL (reference sequence). Trimming at V came to 1 base and at J to 10 bases, leaving 15 bases not matched to a gene. CDR3 amino acids: CASSQGVPTGGPLEQFF. CDR3 in DNA: TGTGCCAGCAGCCAAGGTGTACCGACGGGGGGGCCTTTGGAGCAGTTCTTC.

This clonotype was seen a few times. This chain connects TRBV13 to TRBJ1-1; D is undetermined. Trimming shortened V by 0 bases and J by 6 bases, and 11 bases separated the two germline ends. The CDR3 is 14 amino acids. Germline values: CDR1 PRHDT, CDR2 FYEKMQ (reference sequence). CDR3 DNA: TGTGCCAGCAGCTTAGGTTGGCTTCGACCTGAAGCTTTCTTT. Translating gives CASSLGWLRPEAFF.

This clonotype has only a few counts. The chain employs TRBV28 and TRBJ1-2; 12 bases map to TRBD1. The V segment lost 6 bases and the J segment 13 bases; nucleotides outside the gene matches: 12. Per germline, CDR1 MDHEN and CDR2 SYDVKM. CDR3 length: 14 residues. CDR3 DNA sequence: TGTGCCAGCAGGACTCTCGGGACAGGGGGCGTAATCACCTTC. As protein: CASRTLGTGGVITF.

This clonotype was seen a handful of times. The chain has TRBV6-5 and TRBJ2-1; 7 bases line up with TRBD2. Unmatched junction bases numbered 14, after V lost 0 bases and J lost 6 bases. The CDR3 runs 18 residues. Germline V gene data show CDR1 as MNHEY and CDR2 as SVGAGI. The CDR3 bases are TGTGCCAGCAGTTACTCGTGGCGGGGGATAGTCCGCGGCAATGAGCAGTTCTTC. Its translation: CASSYSWRGIVRGNEQFF.

Only a few counts were recorded for this clonotype. This chain connects TRBV4-1 to TRBJ2-1; 7 bases agree with TRBD1. V gave up 3 bases and J gave up 6 bases; unmatched junction bases: 8. The CDR3 length is 15 residues. Looked up from germline, CDR1 is MGHRA and CDR2 is YSYEKL. The CDR3 sequence is CASSHALRDSNEQFF. The CDR3 DNA follows: TGCGCCAGCAGCCACGCACTCCGGGACAGCAATGAGCAGTTCTTC.